This paragraph covers one TCR beta chain sequence. Its specificity is not known. This sample is part of a study of OX40 agonist ivuxolimab in advanced cancers. The overall study: Ivuxolimab is a fully human IgG2 antibody that activates OX40 (CD134).

Germline CDR1 and CDR2: SGHVS and FQNEAQ. The CDR3 spans 13 residues. V gave up 5 bases and J gave up 8 bases; unmatched junction bases: 4. Autoimmune disease history or systemic immunosuppression meant exclusion. Repertoires were generated with immunoSEQ multiplex PCR, while TCRdb's copy carries only in-frame clones and drops some. The data hold 70,000 or so clones, with about nine tenths observed a single time. Whole-study findings and limits: The CD4+ and CD8+ T cells in the blood had expanded clonally by week 6 at 0.1 to 3.0 mg/kg. Expanded clones were, on average, more numerous among CD8+ T cells than CD4+.

The chain combines TRBV7-8 with TRBJ2-1; the match to TRBD2 covers 9 bases. The specimen was CD4+ or CD8+ T cells sorted from blood, collected in a trial of the OX40 agonist ivuxolimab. The TCR sequence derives from an adult with an advanced solid tumor such as melanoma, head and neck, liver or kidney cancer. Written as DNA, the CDR3 is TGTGCCAGCAGCCCCTTAGCGGGAGATGAGCAGTTCTTC. Its protein is CASSPLAGDEQFF.